This is a list of T cell receptor beta chains from one sample in a study of patients and donors after allogeneic stem cell transplantation. Via MiXCR, TCRdb re-called the RT-PCR reads, giving one row per CDR3 protein. The table lists roughly 880,000 distinct CDR3 sequences, about 20% of them singletons. The sequenced sample was blood, either unsorted or a sorted T cell fraction (not recorded which). Every receptor here comes from a human donor who was either an allogeneic HSCT recipient or a stem cell or donor lymphocyte infusion donor (not recorded which). It is not recorded whose cells these are; they may come from a transplant donor. Both conserved end residues are part of each CDR3. Fields, in order: V gene, J gene, clone size, CDR3 protein. The size entry is marked missing in some rows and otherwise reads once, few, many or a size class.

>TRBV29-1|TRBJ1-2|many
CSVEDWGYGYTF
>TRBV11-2|TRBJ2-2|few
CASSLDRDRPSNTGELFF
>TRBV12-3/TRBV12-4|TRBJ1-5|few
CASSLVGLGGDNQPQHF
>TRBV10-3|TRBJ2-5|many
CAISEKETQYF
>TRBV7-2|TRBJ2-7|few
CASSGQVEQYF
>TRBV20-1|TRBJ2-1|many
CSARVLGDEQFF
>TRBV28|TRBJ2-3|few
CASLGNTQYF
>TRBV20-1|TRBJ2-7|NA
CSAIPAGGGYEQYF
>TRBV12-3/TRBV12-4|TRBJ2-7|NA
CASSDPRGATYEQYF
>TRBV7-2|TRBJ1-5|many
CASSLEGTGDQPQHF
>TRBV12-3/TRBV12-4|TRBJ1-5|NA
CASRLGQGHNQPQHF
>TRBV6-1|TRBJ2-1|few
CASGSNNEQFF
>TRBV5-1|TRBJ2-1|few
CASNMWGGNEQFF
>TRBV13|TRBJ1-1|few
CASSLDSLTAEAFF
>TRBV12-3/TRBV12-4|TRBJ2-3|few
CASNIGQGTDTQYF
>TRBV29-1|TRBJ1-2|few
CSVGQGPF
>TRBV9|TRBJ2-1|NA
CASSVKGGSGGEQFF
>TRBV2|TRBJ2-1|NA
CALNSDTNEQFF
>TRBV9|TRBJ2-3|NA
CASSVRSGTDTQYF
>TRBV4-3|TRBJ2-5|once
CASSQDLWLGVETQYF
>TRBV5-1|TRBJ2-1|NA
CASTPLAAPYNEQFF
>TRBV12-3/TRBV12-4|TRBJ2-1|few
CASRSQGRRAGGEQFF
>TRBV15|TRBJ2-2|few
CATSRFATSGLYTGELFF
>TRBV1|TRBJ1-1|NA
CTSSQEFGRGTGAFF
>TRBV20-1|TRBJ1-2|NA
CSARDRKAYGYTF
>TRBV25-1|TRBJ2-7|NA
CASSDWAGLSEQYF
>TRBV12-3/TRBV12-4|TRBJ2-2|many
CASSLRTSGSYTGELFF
>TRBV12-3/TRBV12-4|TRBJ1-1|few
CASSLRLRDRGVTEAFF
>TRBV7-3|TRBJ1-1|few
CASSLISQQNTEAFF
>TRBV4-1|TRBJ2-7|many
CASSQGPSYEQYF
>TRBV20-1|TRBJ1-2|NA
CSSRQGPRDYGYTF
>TRBV25-1|TRBJ1-1|NA
CASGVGGANTEAFF
>TRBV20-1|TRBJ1-1|few
CSARASRAAFF
>TRBV21-1|TRBJ2-1|NA
CASSKDLPYNEQFF
>TRBV20-1|TRBJ2-7|few
CSASPWATGNYEQYF
>TRBV10-2|TRBJ2-3|NA
CASYRTSGGLDTQYF
>TRBV24-1|TRBJ1-2|many
CATSEGYRYGYTF
>TRBV12-3/TRBV12-4|TRBJ2-4|NA
CASNPQGGAKNIQYF
>TRBV4-3|TRBJ2-1|few
CASSRYGTGIYNEQFF
>TRBV27|TRBJ1-2|few
CASSTRTGGDYGYTF
>TRBV12-3/TRBV12-4|TRBJ1-5|many
CASRSQGASNQPQHF
>TRBV30|TRBJ1-1|NA
CAWNKPSREEGTEAFF
>TRBV19|TRBJ2-1|few
CASSMGISYNEQFF
>TRBV20-1|TRBJ1-1|NA
CSADGQLNTEAFF
>TRBV9|TRBJ2-7|NA
CASSASPRLYEQYF
>TRBV5-4|TRBJ2-1|NA
CASSVSGSANEQFF
>TRBV20-1|TRBJ2-7|NA
CSATIPGQATYEQYF
>TRBV6-2/TRBV6-3|TRBJ2-2|NA
CASSGSRATGELFF
>TRBV25-1|TRBJ1-1|NA
CASSDSTPSGGTEAFF
>TRBV5-1|TRBJ2-7|NA
CASSQTGTTNEQYF
>TRBV2|TRBJ2-3|NA
CASSPRGLNTQYF
>TRBV4-2|TRBJ2-1|NA
CASSRLSGTNEQFF
>TRBV3-1|TRBJ2-1|NA
CASSQGRVRYNEQFF
>TRBV7-3|TRBJ2-1|few
CASSLNPSSMYNEQFF
>TRBV4-1|TRBJ1-1|NA
CASSQEGSMNTEAFF
>TRBV4-3|TRBJ2-3|NA
CASRERTGGGTDTQYF
>TRBV20-1|TRBJ1-1|NA
CSALNRGTMNTEAFF